Following are 21 T cell receptor beta chains from one sample sequenced in a study of shared clonotypes between healthy human individuals. Naive CD8 cells lacked CD45RO and underwent positive selection for CCR7, leaving out terminally differentiated effector memory CD45RA+ cells. Sequenced by immunoSEQ multiplex PCR; TCRdb stores in-frame clones only, minus some. This repertoire shows 2 million to 2.5 million clones, over 85% found once; its top ten account for about 1.1%. The sequencing input was naive CD8+ T cells sorted from blood. These receptors originate from a man younger than 30 in good health.

This clone occurred once. The rearrangement links TRBV2 to TRBJ2-7; a weak D match, TRBD1 (7 bases). V was trimmed by 5 bases and J by 4 bases, leaving 15 bases between them. This CDR3 has 14 amino acids. CDR1 is SNHLY and CDR2 is FYNNEI in the germline V gene. The CDR3 is CASSFGGGIYEQYF. Here the CDR3 DNA reads TGTGCCAGCAGTTTTGGAGGGGGCATATACGAGCAGTACTTC.

The genes are TRBV13 and TRBJ2-1; 8 bases fit TRBD1. Unmatched junction bases numbered 6, after V lost 1 base and J lost 4 bases. The CDR3 length is 16 residues. Per germline, CDR1 PRHDT and CDR2 FYEKMQ (reference sequence). The CDR3 sequence is CASSLDGQGAYNEQFF. Written as DNA, the CDR3 is TGTGCCAGCAGCTTAGATGGGCAGGGGGCTTACAATGAGCAGTTCTTC.

Written as DNA, the CDR3 is TGTGCCAGCAGCTTAGGCTCCAGGGGGGACGACGAGCAGTACTTC. Translated: CASSLGSRGDDEQYF. This chain links TRBV7-9 with TRBJ2-7, with a tentative D call TRBD1 (7 bases). The CDR3 is 15 residues long. The germline V gene has CDR1 SEHNR and CDR2 FQNEAQ (reference sequence). Trimming shortened V by 1 base and J by 5 bases, and 15 bases separated the two germline ends.

In its sample, this clone was seen once. The V gene is TRBV30, the J gene TRBJ2-1; TRBD2 might be the D (7 bases). V was pared by 2 bases and J by 6 bases, with 11 bases between. The germline V gene has CDR1 GTSNPN and CDR2 SVGIG (reference sequence). There are 13 residues in the CDR3. The CDR3 DNA follows: TGTGCCTGGAGTCCGGGGGGCTCCAATGAGCAGTTCTTC. Its translation: CAWSPGGSNEQFF.

The V gene is TRBV19, the J gene TRBJ2-7; 9 bases align to TRBD1. CDR3 size: 16 residues. Trimming cost V 3 bases and J 4 bases; bases outside gene matches: 10. Germline V gene data show CDR1 as LNHDA and CDR2 as SQIVND (reference sequence). This CDR3 is CASSMGVQGARYEQYF. The CDR3 bases are TGTGCCAGTAGTATGGGCGTACAGGGGGCGCGATACGAGCAGTACTTC. The full variable domain, its missing parts supplied by reference TRBV19 and TRBJ2-7, is DGGITQSPKYLFRKEGQNVTLSCEQNLNHDAMYWYRQDPGQGLRLIYYSQIVNDFQKGDIAEGYSVSREKKESFPLTVTSAQKNPTAFYLCASSMGVQGARYEQYFGPGTRLTVT.

J is TRBJ1-2 and V is TRBV5-8, with D unresolved. Germline V gene sequence: CDR1 SGHTS, CDR2 YDEGEE. This CDR3 has 9 amino acids. V was trimmed by 2 bases and J by 7 bases, leaving 0 bases between them. The CDR3: CASSFGYTF. As DNA, the CDR3 is TGTGCCAGCAGCTTTGGCTACACCTTC. Complete variable domain (other parts from reference TRBV5-8 and TRBJ1-2): EAGVTQSPTHLIKTRGQQATLRCSPISGHTSVYWYQQALGLGLQFLLWYDEGEERNRGNFPPRFSGRQFPNYSSELNVNALELEDSALYLCASSFGYTFGSGTRLTVV.

A word on this clone: Other DNA sequences in the sample encode the same CDR3. This CDR3 is CASSLRGGNTEAFF. CDR3 nucleotide sequence: TGCGCCAGCAGCTTGAGGGGCGGGAACACTGAAGCTTTCTTT. V usage is TRBV5-1 and J usage is TRBJ1-1, with a tentative D call TRBD1 (5 bases). CDR1 and CDR2 (germline): SGHRS, YFSETQ. With 1 base removed from V and 1 base from J, the gap between germline ends came to 8 bases. There are 14 residues in the CDR3.

The V call is TRBV5-1, the J call TRBJ1-4, with D maybe TRBD1 (5 bases). V lost 3 bases and J lost 6, with 21 bases in between. The length of the CDR3 is 17 residues. The germline gives CDR1 SGHRS, CDR2 YFSETQ. CDR3 coding DNA: TGCGCCAGCAGCTCCCGTGAGGCGGGGGTTGTCGATGAAAAACTGTTTTTT. Amino acid sequence: CASSSREAGVVDEKLFF.

The gene calls are TRBV4-1 and TRBJ2-3; maybe TRBD2 (6 bases). The germline CDR1 and CDR2 sequences are MGHRA and YSYEKL. The CDR3 contains 14 residues. Trimming shortened V by 0 bases and J by 3 bases, and 7 bases separated the two germline ends. CDR3 nucleotide sequence: TGCGCCAGCAGCCAAGACCTAGCGACAGATACGCAGTATTTT. It yields the protein CASSQDLATDTQYF.

This clone was picked up one time. The chain carries TRBV18 and TRBJ2-3; the D gene is possibly TRBD1 (5 bases). The CDR3 covers 12 residues. V dropped 4 bases and J dropped 4 bases, with 6 bases sitting between them. The germline V gene encodes CDR1 KGHSH and CDR2 LQKENI. The CDR3 protein is CASSQGADTQYF. CDR3 coding DNA: TGTGCCAGCTCACAAGGGGCAGATACGCAGTATTTT.

This rearrangement joins TRBV7-9 to TRBJ2-1, with no clear D. This CDR3 has 14 amino acids. The V gene's germline CDR1 is SEHNR and CDR2 FQNEAQ (reference sequence). Trimming pared 5 bases from V and 5 bases from J, leaving 13 bases between. The chain's CDR3 is CASSPWAEDNEQFF. DNA of the CDR3: TGTGCCAGCAGCCCCTGGGCAGAGGACAATGAGCAGTTCTTC.

This chain links TRBV9 with TRBJ1-2; 7 nucleotides match TRBD1. Per germline, CDR1 SGDLS and CDR2 YYNGEE. V gave up 5 bases and J gave up 3 bases; unmatched junction bases: 4. This CDR3 is 13 amino acids long. The CDR3 nucleotides are TGTGCCAGCAGAGCCGGGACAGACTATGGCTACACCTTC. It translates to CASRAGTDYGYTF.

V usage is TRBV18 and J usage is TRBJ2-1; D gene unclear. Looked up from germline, CDR1 is KGHSH and CDR2 is LQKENI. This CDR3 has 12 residues. The V end was cut by 2 bases, the J end by 6 bases, with 5 bases between. The DNA for the CDR3 is TGTGCCAGCTCACCAGCTTTCAATGAGCAGTTCTTC. Residues: CASSPAFNEQFF. Supplemented by reference TRBV18 and TRBJ2-1, the full variable domain reads NAGVMQNPRHLVRRRGQEARLRCSPMKGHSHVYWYRQLPEEGLKFMVYLQKENIIDESGMPKERFSAEFPKEGPSILRIQQVVRGDSAAYFCASSPAFNEQFFGPGTRLTVL.

The CDR3 DNA sequence: TGTGCCAGCAGCGCACCAGGGTTAGATACGCAGTATTTT. Translated, it gives CASSAPGLDTQYF. This chain uses TRBV28 with TRBJ2-3, with D possibly matching TRBD1 (5 bases). This CDR3 contains 13 residues. CDR1 is MDHEN and CDR2 is SYDVKM in the germline V gene. The germline V and J ends were trimmed by 6 bases and 5 bases, with 12 bases remaining between them.

This chain joins TRBV5-6 and TRBJ2-1, with 9 bases identical to TRBD2. Looked up from germline, CDR1 is SGHDT and CDR2 is YYEEEE. Trimming removed 1 base from V and 6 bases from J; junction bases left unmatched: 5. The CDR3 covers 15 residues. CDR3 in amino acids: CASSLWRGRANEQFF. The CDR3 DNA reads as TGTGCCAGCAGCTTGTGGCGCGGGAGGGCCAATGAGCAGTTCTTC.

This sequence joins TRBV4-3 and TRBJ2-7, with D possibly TRBD1 on 5 matching bases. CDR1 and CDR2 from the germline V gene are LGHNA and YSLEER. Trimming left V 0 bases short and J 2 bases short, with 11 bases between. The CDR3 has 15 amino acids. CDR3 sequence reads: CASSQDGPGTYEQYF. The CDR3, as DNA: TGCGCCAGCAGCCAAGATGGCCCAGGGACCTACGAGCAGTACTTC.

V gene TRBV28 combines with J gene TRBJ2-5; 11 bases are a match to TRBD1. CDR1 and CDR2 from the germline V gene are MDHEN and SYDVKM. The trim removed 6 bases at V and 5 bases at J, leaving 14 bases unmatched. The CDR3 is 17 residues long. The CDR3 sequence is CASRGTGGSPQVETQYF. CDR3 nucleotide sequence: TGTGCCAGCAGAGGGACAGGGGGTTCCCCCCAAGTGGAGACCCAGTACTTC.

The chain recombines TRBV5-4 with TRBJ2-7; D may match TRBD1 or TRBD2 (5 bases each). CDR3 length: 15 amino acids. With 2 bases removed from V and 4 bases from J, the gap between germline ends came to 16 bases. CDR1 is SGHNT and CDR2 is YYREEE in the germline V gene (reference sequence). CDR3 amino acids: CASSLRGPPGYEQYF. Here the CDR3 DNA reads TGTGCCAGCAGCTTAAGGGGCCCCCCGGGATACGAGCAGTACTTC.

The chain recombines TRBV4-2 with TRBJ2-2; 7 bases fit TRBD2. Germline V gene sequence: CDR1 LGHNA, CDR2 YNFKEQ. The V gene end was trimmed by 4 bases and the J gene end by 1 base; junction bases not matched to a gene: 3. The length of the CDR3 is 15 residues. The CDR3 protein is CASSPGGVNTGELFF. Here the CDR3 DNA reads TGTGCCAGCAGCCCTGGGGGGGTGAACACCGGGGAGCTGTTTTTT.

This clone was found once. This rearrangement joins TRBV10-2 to TRBJ2-3; D unclear. This CDR3 is built from 15 residues. V was pared by 7 bases and J by 0 bases, with 14 bases between. Germline CDR1 reads WSHSY; CDR2 reads SAAADI. Here the CDR3 DNA reads TGCGCCAGCAATTTTCGGGCTGGGAGCACAGATACGCAGTATTTT. As protein: CASNFRAGSTDTQYF.

V gene TRBV11-2 combines with J gene TRBJ2-7; 7 positions agree with TRBD1. CDR3 length: 17 amino acids. The germline CDR1 and CDR2 sequences are SGHAT and FQNNGV. Trimming at V came to 1 base and at J to 6 bases, leaving 15 bases not matched to a gene. The CDR3 DNA follows: TGTGCCAGCAGCTTAGCAGTAGGGGACAGCTTAAGTGGCGAGCAGTACTTC. As protein: CASSLAVGDSLSGEQYF.